The T cell receptor beta chain described here comes from a study of regulatory T cells in long-lasting Graves disease. Study observations and caveats: Persistent patients shared fewer than 3,500 public clonotypes among themselves. Newly diagnosed patients shared fewer, at nearly 1,000.

The CDR3 length is 17 residues. CDR1 is LGHNA and CDR2 is YSLEER in the germline V gene. V lost 5 bases and J 6 bases, leaving 23 bases between the germline ends. Of note for this clonotype: The antigen remains unidentified.

Regarding time point: newly diagnosed GD, antithyroid drugs for less than 3 months. After RNA was extracted from PBMCs, the TCR library was made from it. iRepertoire HTBI primers and Arm-PCR of CDR3 regions built TCR beta libraries. MiXCR was run by TCRdb on the multiplex PCR reads, yielding one entry per CDR3 protein. The sample has under 500,000 distinct CDR3 sequences; over 15% are singletons. The same data also went into a second study, on T cells in Graves' hyperthyroidism and ophthalmopathy. Turning to that study: Blood samples included most of the expanded thyroid clonotypes exceeding 0.001.

The receptor was isolated from a woman aged 30 to 39 with Graves disease. The rearrangement links TRBV4-3 to TRBJ2-1, with TRBD2 as a possible D gene (5 bases). The starting material was peripheral blood mononuclear cells (PBMCs), obtained at new diagnosis, from a patient treated with antithyroid drugs. CDR3 DNA: TGCGCCAGCAGCGCAGGCTGGGCGGCGGGTAGCGTCAATGAGCAGTTCTTC. Amino acids: CASSAGWAAGSVNEQFF.